This T cell receptor beta chain was sequenced for a study of blood T cell repertoires in COVID-19. Study at large: Material from acute and convalescent COVID-19 was sourced from the United States, Italy and Spain. PBMCs, B-cell-depleted T cells, or T cells were the source of the cDNA or gDNA that made up the material.

Only in-frame clones appear in the TCRdb table, and some are missing; sequencing was by immunoSEQ multiplex PCR. The data show about 110,000 clones, 88% seen once. The V and J ends lost 4 bases and 5 bases, in that order; junction bases with no gene match: 6. The CDR3 has 14 residues. The germline CDR1 and CDR2 sequences are SGHNT and YYREEE (reference sequence). The chain carries TRBV5-4 and TRBJ1-1; 9 nucleotides agree with TRBD1. Sequencing used peripheral blood. The TCR was taken from a human donor in a cohort sampled during active COVID-19. The CDR3 here is CASSVRDRETEAFF. CDR3 bases: TGTGCCAGCAGCGTCCGGGACAGGGAGACTGAAGCTTTCTTT.